This passage covers 7 T cell receptor beta chains from one sample sequenced in a study of T cell responses to AZD1222 COVID-19 vaccine. Data came from immunoSEQ multiplex PCR; TCRdb stores just in-frame clones and leaves some out. The top ten hold 9.5% to 13% of the sample, which has 75,000 to 90,000 clones, roughly 85% seen once. Sequencing used peripheral blood, obtained 28 days after the second AZD1222 dose. The receptors originated from an adult who received the AZD1222 COVID-19 vaccine.

This chain uses TRBV5-1 with TRBJ1-1; no reliable D call. Germline V CDR1 and CDR2: SGHRS, YFSETQ. V lost 0 bases to trimming and J lost 4 bases, with 10 bases between them. The CDR3 is 14 residues long. The CDR3 region has the DNA TGCGCCAGCAGCTTGGGGCATCCAACCACTGAAGCTTTCTTT. It codes for CASSLGHPTTEAFF.

The chain recombines TRBV27 with TRBJ1-1; possibly TRBD1 for D (5 bases). The CDR3 is made up of 17 amino acids. The germline V and J ends were trimmed by 6 bases and 3 bases, with 23 bases remaining between them. Looked up from germline, CDR1 is MNHEY and CDR2 is SMNVEV (reference sequence). The CDR3 DNA sequence: TGTGCCAGCAGCGAGAAACGGGGCCCACGGGCGGACACTGAAGCTTTCTTT. This gives the protein CASSEKRGPRADTEAFF.

This chain joins TRBV28 and TRBJ1-6; D might be TRBD1 (5 bases). The V end was cut by 6 bases, the J end by 7 bases, with 10 bases between. Looked up from germline, CDR1 is MDHEN and CDR2 is SYDVKM. The CDR3 extends over 13 amino acids. The CDR3 DNA is TGTGCCAGCAGAGGGGCAAGGAATTCACCCCTCCACTTT. Protein: CASRGARNSPLHF.

The CDR3: CASRGTVGVQYF. CDR3 bases: TGTGCCAGCAGGGGGACAGTCGGGGTTCAGTACTTC. This sequence joins TRBV12-3 or TRBV12-4 and TRBJ2-4, with 7 positions matching TRBD1. The CDR3 consists of 12 residues. The V and J ends lost 6 bases and 11 bases, in that order; junction bases with no gene match: 7.

The J gene is TRBJ1-2, the V gene TRBV18, with 7 bases fitting TRBD1. V shed 6 bases and J 2 bases; nucleotides not matched to a gene: 3. Germline V gene sequence: CDR1 KGHSH, CDR2 LQKENI. The CDR3 loop spans 13 amino acids. The DNA of the CDR3 is TGTGCCAGCTCCCCAGGGGGAAACTATGGCTACACCTTC. It codes for CASSPGGNYGYTF.

By sample share, this clone is medium-sized (0.01 to 0.1%). The chain combines TRBV14 with TRBJ2-1; D gene uncertain. The CDR3 length is 15 residues. Per the germline V gene, CDR1 is SGHDN and CDR2 is FVKESK. V shed 3 bases and J shed 2 bases, with 11 bases lying between them. The DNA of the CDR3 is TGTGCCAGCAGCCACAGTACTCAAGCCTACAATGAGCAGTTCTTC. This gives the protein CASSHSTQAYNEQFF.

The chain carries TRBV9 and TRBJ2-1; 9 bases are shared with TRBD2. V trimming: 4 bases; J trimming: 2 bases; junction bases outside the gene matches: 10. The CDR3 covers 17 residues. Per germline, CDR1 SGDLS and CDR2 YYNGEE. DNA of the CDR3: TGTGCCAGCAGCCCCAGCGGGAGGCCCACAGCCTACAATGAGCAGTTCTTC. Protein: CASSPSGRPTAYNEQFF.